This T cell receptor beta chain was sequenced for a study of cytomegalovirus exposure and HLA in healthy donors. Study conclusions and caveats: In vitro data verified a few CMV-associated chains as specific for CMV antigens. Common viral pathogens seemed to be connected with several of the most significant clusters, according to a later analysis.

60 Vbeta and 13 Jbeta primers were used in PCR. The assay was immunoSEQ multiplex PCR, and TCRdb's table has in-frame clones only and misses some. The table lists around 62,000 clones, around four fifths of them singletons. Details on this clone: Its antigen remains unknown.

The CDR3 has 12 amino acids. V gave up 3 bases and J gave up 2 bases, with 6 bases separating them. Germline V lookup: CDR1 SGHNT, CDR2 YYREEE (reference sequence). The sample comprised PBMCs. This receptor was obtained from a male donor in good health and CMV-seropositive. The chain links TRBV5-4 to TRBJ2-7, with a weak D call TRBD2 (5 bases). The CDR3 is CASSWETYEQYF. The CDR3 DNA is TGTGCCAGCAGCTGGGAGACCTACGAGCAGTACTTC.